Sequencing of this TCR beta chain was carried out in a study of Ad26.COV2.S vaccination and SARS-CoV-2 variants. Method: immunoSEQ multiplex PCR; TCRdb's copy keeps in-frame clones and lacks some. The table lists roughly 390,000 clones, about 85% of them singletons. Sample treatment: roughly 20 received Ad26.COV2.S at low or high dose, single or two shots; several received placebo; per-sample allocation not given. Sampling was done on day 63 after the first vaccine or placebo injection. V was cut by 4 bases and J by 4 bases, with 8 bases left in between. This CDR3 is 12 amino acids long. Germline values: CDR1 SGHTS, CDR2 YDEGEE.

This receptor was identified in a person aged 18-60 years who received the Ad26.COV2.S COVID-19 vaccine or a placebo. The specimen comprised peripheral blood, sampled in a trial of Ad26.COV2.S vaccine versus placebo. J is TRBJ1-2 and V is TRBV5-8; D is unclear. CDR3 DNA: TGTGCCAGCAGCCCCCGCAGCTATGGCTACACCTTC. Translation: CASSPRSYGYTF.